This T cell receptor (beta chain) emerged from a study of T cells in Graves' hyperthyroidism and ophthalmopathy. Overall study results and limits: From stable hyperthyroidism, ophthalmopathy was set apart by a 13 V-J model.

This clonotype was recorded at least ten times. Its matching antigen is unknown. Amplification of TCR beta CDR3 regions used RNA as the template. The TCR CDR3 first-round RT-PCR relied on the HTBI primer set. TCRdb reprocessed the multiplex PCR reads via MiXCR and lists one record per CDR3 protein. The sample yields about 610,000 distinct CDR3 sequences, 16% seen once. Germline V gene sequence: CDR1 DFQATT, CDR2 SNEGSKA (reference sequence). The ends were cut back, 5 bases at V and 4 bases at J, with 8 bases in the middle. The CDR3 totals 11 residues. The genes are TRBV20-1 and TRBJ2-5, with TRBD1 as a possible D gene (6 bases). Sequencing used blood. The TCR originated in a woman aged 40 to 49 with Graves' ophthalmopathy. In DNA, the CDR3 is TGCAGTGCTCCAGGGGTAGAGACCCAGTACTTC. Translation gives CSAPGVETQYF.